The T cell receptor beta chain under discussion was sequenced for a study of cytomegalovirus exposure and HLA in healthy donors. 60 Vbeta and 13 Jbeta primers were used in PCR. Here immunoSEQ multiplex PCR was the method, and the copy in TCRdb shows in-frame clones only, minus some. The table records 95,000 to 110,000 clones, 10% of them present only once. V lost 6 bases, J lost 7 bases, and 5 bases stayed unmatched. This CDR3 has 13 amino acids. Germline-derived CDR1 and CDR2 are MNHNS and SASEGT. Findings of the study overall: It was in a later analysis that TCR association rates were seen to vary by HLA locus, highest for DRB1 and lowest for HLA-C.

In regard to this clone: The target antigen is unknown.

This receptor was identified in a man aged 40-49 years in good health and CMV-seropositive. The chain employs TRBV6-1 and TRBJ1-4; 7 bases map to TRBD1. Sequencing input: PBMCs. CDR3 loop: CASRGQPGEKLFF. CDR3 DNA sequence: TGTGCCAGCAGGGGACAGCCGGGTGAAAAACTGTTTTTT.